These 10 T cell receptor beta chains were sequenced from one sample in a study of cytomegalovirus exposure and HLA in healthy donors. PCR primers comprised 60 Vbeta and 13 Jbeta primers. Profiling relied on immunoSEQ multiplex PCR, and the TCRdb table lists in-frame clones only, not all of them. The profile covers 150,000 to 200,000 clones, with just over 75% appearing a single time and 1.5% to 2% taken by the ten largest. The sequenced sample consisted of PBMCs. The receptors stem from a young man in good health and CMV-seronegative.

The chain is built from TRBV7-2 and TRBJ1-2, with D perhaps matching TRBD1 (6 bases). CDR3 size: 15 residues. Trimming removed 5 bases at V and 7 bases at J, with 20 bases between. Germline V gives CDR1 SGHTA, CDR2 FQGNSA. This chain's CDR3 is CASSPASPGVAGYTF. The CDR3 DNA sequence: TGTGCCAGCAGCCCAGCCTCACCAGGGGTGGCTGGCTACACCTTC.

The chain carries TRBV7-9 and TRBJ2-3; 10 bases line up with TRBD2. Losses at the gene ends were 5 bases for V and 6 bases for J; bases not matched to a gene: 8. This CDR3 is 15 amino acids long. In germline, CDR1 is SEHNR, CDR2 FQNEAQ (reference sequence). DNA for the CDR3: TGTGCCAGCAGCCCGGAGGCTAGCGGGAGCGATACGCAGTATTTT. Its protein product is CASSPEASGSDTQYF.

The rearrangement joins TRBV11-2 to TRBJ2-5, with D tentatively TRBD2 (5 bases). CDR3 length equals 17 residues. The germline CDR1 and CDR2 sequences are SGHAT and FQNNGV. Trimming removed 3 bases from V and 1 base from J, with 18 bases in between. The CDR3 spells CASSFRGLLGGQETQYF. As DNA, the CDR3 is TGTGCCAGCAGCTTCCGAGGACTGCTTGGAGGCCAAGAGACCCAGTACTTC.

The rearrangement links TRBV6-1 to TRBJ1-1; 8 nucleotides align to TRBD1. V shed 3 bases and J 12 bases; nucleotides not matched to a gene: 6. Germline V gene sequence: CDR1 MNHNS, CDR2 SASEGT. CDR3 length: 12 residues. The CDR3 sequence: CASSEVTGGTFF. The DNA of the CDR3 is TGTGCCAGCAGTGAGGTCACAGGGGGGACTTTCTTT.

The chain links TRBV2 to TRBJ2-7; 14 positions match TRBD2. The CDR3 consists of 14 residues. Germline V gives CDR1 SNHLY, CDR2 FYNNEI. The junction had 4 bases not matched to a gene; V was cut back by 6 bases and J by 6 bases. CDR3 sequence reads: CASRTSGRAVEQYF. DNA of the CDR3: TGTGCCAGCAGGACTAGCGGGAGGGCCGTCGAGCAGTACTTC.

The chain combines TRBV30 with TRBJ1-4; D gene ambiguous. The CDR3 loop spans 16 amino acids. Germline CDR1 reads GTSNPN; CDR2 reads SVGIG (reference sequence). V was shortened by 3 bases and J by 10 bases, with 24 bases between the two germline ends. CDR3 nucleotide sequence: TGTGCCTGGAGCCTATATCCCGCCCCCTTGCCCGGAAAACTGTTTTTT. Protein product: CAWSLYPAPLPGKLFF.

The rearrangement links TRBV28 to TRBJ1-3; no clear D. In germline, CDR1 is MDHEN, CDR2 SYDVKM. This CDR3 contains 14 residues. V lost 3 bases, J lost 4 bases, and 10 bases lay in between. CDR3 DNA sequence: TGTGCCAGCAGTTTCAGTACCATCGGAAACACCATATATTTT. Encoded protein: CASSFSTIGNTIYF.

The chain employs TRBV7-9 and TRBJ2-7; a weak D match, TRBD2 (6 bases). V lost 5 bases, J lost 7 bases, and 9 bases lay in between. The CDR3 contains 11 residues. CDR1 is SEHNR, CDR2 FQNEAQ, per germline (reference sequence). CDR3 bases: TGTGCCAGCAGCCTCGGGAGAGAGCAGTACTTC. This encodes CASSLGREQYF.

The chain has TRBV27 and TRBJ2-7, with 11 bases matching TRBD2. CDR1 is MNHEY, CDR2 SMNVEV, per germline (reference sequence). The CDR3 covers 13 residues. Trimming at V came to 0 bases and at J to 12 bases, leaving 4 bases not matched to a gene. The CDR3 loop reads CASSLSVGLAGYF. CDR3 bases: TGTGCCAGCAGTTTATCGGTAGGACTAGCGGGGTACTTC.

This clone is a singleton in its sample. The rearrangement links TRBV29-1 to TRBJ2-5, with TRBD2 matching 8 bases. Unmatched junction bases numbered 2, after V lost 1 base and J lost 4 bases. The CDR3 extends over 13 amino acids. CDR1 and CDR2 (germline): SQVTM, ANQGSEA. CDR3: CSVEAGTRETQYF. CDR3 nucleotide sequence: TGCAGCGTTGAAGCAGGGACTAGAGAGACCCAGTACTTC.